The source of this T cell receptor beta chain is a study of blood T cell repertoires in COVID-19. Study at large: The analysed material was cDNA or gDNA that came from T cells, B-cell-depleted T cells, or PBMCs.

The CDR3 is made up of 17 amino acids. V was clipped by 3 bases and J by 0 bases; unmatched bases: 8. Germline V gives CDR1 MNHEY, CDR2 SMNVEV (reference sequence). Assay used: immunoSEQ multiplex PCR; TCRdb lists only in-frame clones, some missing. The profile shows 250,000 to 300,000 clones, 85% of them singletons. Specimen: peripheral blood. The V call is TRBV27, the J call TRBJ2-3; 8 nucleotides line up with TRBD2. The TCR comes from a man in his fifties with active or convalescent COVID-19. DNA of the CDR3: TGTGCCAGCAGTTTCAATTCCGGGAGGGCAAGCACAGATACGCAGTATTTT. It encodes CASSFNSGRASTDTQYF.